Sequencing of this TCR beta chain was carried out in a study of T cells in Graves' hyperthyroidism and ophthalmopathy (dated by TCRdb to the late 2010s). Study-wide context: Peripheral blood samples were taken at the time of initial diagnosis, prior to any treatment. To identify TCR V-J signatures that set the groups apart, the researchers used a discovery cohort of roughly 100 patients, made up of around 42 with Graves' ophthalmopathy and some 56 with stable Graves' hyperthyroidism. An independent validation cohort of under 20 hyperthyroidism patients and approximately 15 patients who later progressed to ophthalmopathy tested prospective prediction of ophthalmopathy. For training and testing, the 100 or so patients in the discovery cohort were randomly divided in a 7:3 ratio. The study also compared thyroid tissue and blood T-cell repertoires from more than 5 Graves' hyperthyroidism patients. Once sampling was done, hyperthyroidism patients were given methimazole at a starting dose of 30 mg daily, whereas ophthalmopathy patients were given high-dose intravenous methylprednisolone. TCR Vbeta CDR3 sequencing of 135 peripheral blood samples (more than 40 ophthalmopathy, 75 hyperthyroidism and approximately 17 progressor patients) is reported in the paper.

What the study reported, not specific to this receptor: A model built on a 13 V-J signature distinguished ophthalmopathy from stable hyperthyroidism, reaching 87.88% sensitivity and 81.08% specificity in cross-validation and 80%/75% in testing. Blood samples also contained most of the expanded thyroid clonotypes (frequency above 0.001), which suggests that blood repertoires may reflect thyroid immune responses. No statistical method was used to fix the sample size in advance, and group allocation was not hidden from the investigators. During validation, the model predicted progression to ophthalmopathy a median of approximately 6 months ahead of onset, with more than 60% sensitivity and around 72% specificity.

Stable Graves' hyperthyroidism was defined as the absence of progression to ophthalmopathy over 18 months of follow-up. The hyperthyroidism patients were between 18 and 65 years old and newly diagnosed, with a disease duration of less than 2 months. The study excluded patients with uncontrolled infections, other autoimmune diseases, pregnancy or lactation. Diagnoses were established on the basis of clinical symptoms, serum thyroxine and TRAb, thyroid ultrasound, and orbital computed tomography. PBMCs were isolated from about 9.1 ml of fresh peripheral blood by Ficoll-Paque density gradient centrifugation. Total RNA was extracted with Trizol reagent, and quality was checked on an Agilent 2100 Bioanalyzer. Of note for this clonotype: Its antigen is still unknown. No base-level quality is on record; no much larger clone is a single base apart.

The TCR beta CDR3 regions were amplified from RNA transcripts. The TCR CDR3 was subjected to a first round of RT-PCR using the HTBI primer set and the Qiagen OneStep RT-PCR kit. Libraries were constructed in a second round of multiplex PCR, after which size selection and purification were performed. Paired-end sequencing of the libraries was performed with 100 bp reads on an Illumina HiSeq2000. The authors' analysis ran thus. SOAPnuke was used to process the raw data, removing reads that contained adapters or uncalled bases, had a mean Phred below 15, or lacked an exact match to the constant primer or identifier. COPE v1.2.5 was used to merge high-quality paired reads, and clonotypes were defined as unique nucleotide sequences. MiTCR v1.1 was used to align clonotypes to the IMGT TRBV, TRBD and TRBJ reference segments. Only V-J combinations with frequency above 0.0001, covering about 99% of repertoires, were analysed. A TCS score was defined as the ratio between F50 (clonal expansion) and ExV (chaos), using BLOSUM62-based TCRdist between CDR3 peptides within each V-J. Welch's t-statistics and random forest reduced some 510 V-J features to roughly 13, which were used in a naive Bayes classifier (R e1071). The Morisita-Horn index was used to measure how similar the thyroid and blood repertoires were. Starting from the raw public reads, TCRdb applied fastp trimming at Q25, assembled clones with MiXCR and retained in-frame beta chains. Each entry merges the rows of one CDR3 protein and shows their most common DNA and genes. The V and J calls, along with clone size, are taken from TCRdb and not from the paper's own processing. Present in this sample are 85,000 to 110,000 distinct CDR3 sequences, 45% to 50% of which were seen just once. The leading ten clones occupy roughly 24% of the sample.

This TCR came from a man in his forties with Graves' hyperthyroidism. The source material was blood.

CDR3 reads: CSARGVSGTGSSYEQYF. The nucleotide sequence reads as follows: TGCAGTGCTAGGGGGGTTAGCGGGACAGGGAGCTCCTACGAGCAGTACTTC. This receptor chain uses TRBV20-1 and TRBJ2-7; TRBD1 might be the D gene, on 9 matching bases. The CDR3 contains 17 residues, cysteine and phenylalanine counted. Of all the DNA, just the CDR3 is kept, 51 bases in frame from base 1. CDR1 and CDR2 (DFQATT, SNEGSKA) derive from the germline V gene (reference sequence). The trim is 3 bases for V and 0 bases for J, with a gap of 21 bases between the germline ends.